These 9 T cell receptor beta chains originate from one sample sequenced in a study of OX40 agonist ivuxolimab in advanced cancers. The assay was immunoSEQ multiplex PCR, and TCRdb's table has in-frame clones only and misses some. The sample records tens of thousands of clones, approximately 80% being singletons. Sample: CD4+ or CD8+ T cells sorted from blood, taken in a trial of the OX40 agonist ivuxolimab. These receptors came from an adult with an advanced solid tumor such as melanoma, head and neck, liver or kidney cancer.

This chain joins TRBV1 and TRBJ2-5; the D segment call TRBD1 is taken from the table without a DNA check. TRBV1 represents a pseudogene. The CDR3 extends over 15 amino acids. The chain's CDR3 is CTSIRGTGEQETQYF. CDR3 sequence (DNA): TGCACCAGCATTCGGGGGACAGGGGAGCAAGAGACCCAGTACTTC.

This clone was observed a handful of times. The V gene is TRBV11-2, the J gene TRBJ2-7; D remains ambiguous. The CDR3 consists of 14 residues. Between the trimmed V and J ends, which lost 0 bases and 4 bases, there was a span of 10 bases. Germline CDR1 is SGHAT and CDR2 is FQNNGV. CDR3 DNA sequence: TGTGCCAGCAGCTTAGATAACTTCTCGTACGAGCAGTACGTC. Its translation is CASSLDNFSYEQYV.

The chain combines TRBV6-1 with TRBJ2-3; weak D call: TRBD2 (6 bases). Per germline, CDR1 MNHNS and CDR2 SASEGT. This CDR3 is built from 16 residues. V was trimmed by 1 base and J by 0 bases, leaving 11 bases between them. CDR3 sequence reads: CASSEVAGSSTDTQYF. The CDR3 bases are TGTGCCAGCAGTGAAGTGGCGGGGTCTAGCACAGATACGCAGTATTTT.

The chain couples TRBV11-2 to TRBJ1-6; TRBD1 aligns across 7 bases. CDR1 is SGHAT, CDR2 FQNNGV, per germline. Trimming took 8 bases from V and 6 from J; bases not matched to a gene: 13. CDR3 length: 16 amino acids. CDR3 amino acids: CASGPLTGTINSPLHF. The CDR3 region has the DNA TGTGCCAGCGGGCCTTTGACAGGGACCATTAATTCACCCCTCCACTTT.

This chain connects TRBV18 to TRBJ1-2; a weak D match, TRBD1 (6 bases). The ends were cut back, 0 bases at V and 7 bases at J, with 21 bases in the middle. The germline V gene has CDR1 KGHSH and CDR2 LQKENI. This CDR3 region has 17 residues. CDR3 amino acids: CASSPPNRQDLSGGYTF. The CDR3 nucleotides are TGTGCCAGCTCACCACCTAATCGACAGGACCTAAGTGGTGGCTACACCTTC.

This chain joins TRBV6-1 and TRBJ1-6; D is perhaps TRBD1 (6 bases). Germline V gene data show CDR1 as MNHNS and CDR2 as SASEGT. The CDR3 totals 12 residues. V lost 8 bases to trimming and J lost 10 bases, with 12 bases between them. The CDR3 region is CASAQGGSPLHF. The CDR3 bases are TGTGCCAGCGCACAGGGAGGGTCACCCCTCCACTTT.

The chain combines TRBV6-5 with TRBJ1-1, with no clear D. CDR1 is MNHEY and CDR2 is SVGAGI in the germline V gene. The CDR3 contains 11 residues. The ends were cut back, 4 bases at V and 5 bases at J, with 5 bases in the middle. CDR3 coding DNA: TGTGCCAGCAGTTGGGGTACTGAAGCTTTCTTT. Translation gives CASSWGTEAFF.

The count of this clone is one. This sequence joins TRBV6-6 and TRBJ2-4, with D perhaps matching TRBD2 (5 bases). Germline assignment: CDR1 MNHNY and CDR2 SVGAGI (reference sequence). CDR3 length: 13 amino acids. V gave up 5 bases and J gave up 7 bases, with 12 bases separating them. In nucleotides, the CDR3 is TGTGCCAGCAGTGCTCGGACGGGGAACATTCAGTACTTC. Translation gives CASSARTGNIQYF.

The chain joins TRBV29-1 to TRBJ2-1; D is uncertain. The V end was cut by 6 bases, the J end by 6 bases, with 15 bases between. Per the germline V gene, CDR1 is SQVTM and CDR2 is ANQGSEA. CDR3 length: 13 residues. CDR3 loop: CSVRILLGNEQFF. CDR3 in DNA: TGCAGCGTCCGGATCCTTCTTGGCAATGAGCAGTTCTTC.